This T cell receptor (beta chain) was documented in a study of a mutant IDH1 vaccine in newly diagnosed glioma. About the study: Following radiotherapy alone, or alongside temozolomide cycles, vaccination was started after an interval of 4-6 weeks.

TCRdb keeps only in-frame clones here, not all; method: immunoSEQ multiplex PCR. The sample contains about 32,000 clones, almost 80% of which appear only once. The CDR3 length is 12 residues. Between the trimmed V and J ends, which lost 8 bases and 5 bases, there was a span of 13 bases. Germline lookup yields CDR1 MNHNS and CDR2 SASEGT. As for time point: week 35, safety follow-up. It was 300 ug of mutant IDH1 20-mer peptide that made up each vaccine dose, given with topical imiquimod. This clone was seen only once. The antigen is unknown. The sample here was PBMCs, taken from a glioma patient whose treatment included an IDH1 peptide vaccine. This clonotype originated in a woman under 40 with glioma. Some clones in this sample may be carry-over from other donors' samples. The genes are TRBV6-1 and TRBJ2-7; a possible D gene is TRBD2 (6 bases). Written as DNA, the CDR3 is TGTGCCAGCCTCCGCGGGGATGACGAGCAGTACTTC. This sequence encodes CASLRGDDEQYF.